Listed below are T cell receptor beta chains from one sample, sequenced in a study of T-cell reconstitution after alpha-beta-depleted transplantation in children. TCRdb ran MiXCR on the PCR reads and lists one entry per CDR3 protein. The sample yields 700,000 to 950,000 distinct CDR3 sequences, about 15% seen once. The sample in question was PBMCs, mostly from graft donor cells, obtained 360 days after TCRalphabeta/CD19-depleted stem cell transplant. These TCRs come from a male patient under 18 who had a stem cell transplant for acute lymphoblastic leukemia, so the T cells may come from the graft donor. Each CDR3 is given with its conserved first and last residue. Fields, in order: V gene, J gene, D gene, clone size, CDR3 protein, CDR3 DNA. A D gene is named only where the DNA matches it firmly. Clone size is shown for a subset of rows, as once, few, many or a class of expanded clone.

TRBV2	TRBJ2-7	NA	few	CASYYEQYF	TGTGCCAGCTACTACGAGCAGTACTTC
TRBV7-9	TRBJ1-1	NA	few	CASSSGTNTEAFF	TGTGCCAGCAGCTCTGGTACGAACACTGAAGCTTTCTTT
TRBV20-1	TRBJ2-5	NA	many	CSANNLPGEASRTQYF	TGCAGTGCTAACAACCTCCCGGGGGAGGCTAGTAGGACCCAGTACTTC
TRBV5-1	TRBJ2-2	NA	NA	CASSLEPNTGELFF	TGCGCCAGCAGCTTGGAACCGAACACCGGGGAGCTGTTTTTT
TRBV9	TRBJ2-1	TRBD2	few	CASSVASASGSSYNEQFF	TGTGCCAGCAGCGTAGCTAGCGCTAGCGGGAGCTCCTACAATGAGCAGTTCTTC
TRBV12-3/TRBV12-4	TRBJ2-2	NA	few	CASRRHTIGGGTGELFF	TGTGCCAGCAGGAGGCATACGATCGGGGGCGGGACCGGGGAGCTGTTTTTT
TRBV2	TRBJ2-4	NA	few	CASTNEAGHKNIQYF	TGTGCCAGCACGAACGAAGCGGGCCACAAAAACATTCAGTACTTC
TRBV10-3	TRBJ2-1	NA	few	CAIGRGSYNEQFF	TGTGCCATCGGACGGGGCTCCTACAATGAGCAGTTCTTC
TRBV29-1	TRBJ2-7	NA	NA	CSVVASLYEQYF	TGCAGCGTTGTCGCCTCCCTCTACGAGCAGTACTTC
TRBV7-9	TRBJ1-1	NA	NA	CASSLTTENTEAFF	TGTGCCAGCAGCTTAACTACAGAGAACACTGAAGCTTTCTTT
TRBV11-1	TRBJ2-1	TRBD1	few	CASSKGQGQFF	TGTGCCAGCAGCAAGGGACAGGGGCAGTTCTTC
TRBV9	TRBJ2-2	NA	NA	CASSVGVGGPANTGELFF	TGTGCCAGCAGCGTAGGAGTGGGGGGACCCGCGAACACCGGGGAGCTGTTTTTT
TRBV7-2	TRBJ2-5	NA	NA	CASSGTGLLGRETQYF	TGTGCCAGCAGCGGGACGGGACTTCTCGGTAGAGAGACCCAGTACTTC
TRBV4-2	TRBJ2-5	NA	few	CASSQDMLAQETQYF	TGTGCCAGCAGCCAAGATATGTTGGCCCAAGAGACCCAGTACTTC
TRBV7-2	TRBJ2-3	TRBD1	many	CASGSPKTGVSTDTQYF	TGTGCCAGCGGATCGCCCAAAACAGGGGTGAGCACAGATACGCAGTATTTT
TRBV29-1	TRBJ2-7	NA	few	CSVEDLQRAPYEQYF	TGCAGCGTTGAAGACCTACAGCGGGCCCCCTACGAGCAGTACTTC
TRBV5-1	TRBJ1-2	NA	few	CASSLLRANYGYTF	TGCGCCAGCAGCCTTCTACGGGCTAACTATGGCTACACCTTC
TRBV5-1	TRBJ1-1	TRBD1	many	CASSSRDRVFTEAFF	TGCGCCAGCAGCTCTCGGGACAGGGTATTTACTGAAGCTTTCTTT
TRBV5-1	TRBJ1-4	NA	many	CASSLKDSGPVAGEKLFF	TGCGCCAGCAGCTTAAAAGACTCGGGACCCGTAGCAGGTGAAAAACTGTTTTTT
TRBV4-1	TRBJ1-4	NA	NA	CASSVGRAGKLFF	TGCGCCAGCAGCGTTGGGAGGGCGGGGAAACTGTTTTTT
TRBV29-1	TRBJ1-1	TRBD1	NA	CSVPGGAGTEAFF	TGCAGCGTTCCAGGGGGCGCGGGCACTGAAGCTTTCTTT
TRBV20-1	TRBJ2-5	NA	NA	CSARAAVQETQYF	TGCAGTGCCCGCGCGGCCGTACAAGAGACCCAGTACTTC
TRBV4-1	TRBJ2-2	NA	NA	CASSQDSLAPGPDTGELFF	TGCGCCAGCAGCCAAGACAGCCTAGCGCCAGGTCCGGACACCGGGGAGCTGTTTTTT
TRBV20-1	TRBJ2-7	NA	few	CSAPGFNAPFYEQYF	TGCAGTGCCCCCGGGTTTAACGCCCCATTCTACGAGCAGTACTTC
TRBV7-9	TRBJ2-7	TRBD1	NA	CASSQRTGVVEQYF	TGTGCCAGCAGCCAAAGGACAGGGGTAGTCGAGCAGTACTTC
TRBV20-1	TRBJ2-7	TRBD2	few	CSASSPSGRLYEQYF	TGCAGTGCTAGCTCTCCCAGCGGGAGGCTCTACGAGCAGTACTTC
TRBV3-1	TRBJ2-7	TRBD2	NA	CASSQGVLAGGEDRGSYEQYF	TGTGCCAGCAGCCAAGGAGTATTAGCGGGAGGGGAAGATCGGGGCTCGTACGAGCAGTACTTC
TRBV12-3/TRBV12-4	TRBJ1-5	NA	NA	CASSFSPAVAWGNQPQHF	TGTGCCAGCAGTTTTTCCCCAGCCGTGGCGTGGGGCAATCAGCCCCAGCATTTT
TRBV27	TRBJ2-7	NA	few	CASRLGASHSYEQYF	TGTGCCAGCAGATTAGGGGCATCCCACTCCTACGAGCAGTACTTC
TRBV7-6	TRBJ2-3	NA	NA	CASSNPGWYTDTQYF	TGTGCCAGCAGCAACCCCGGTTGGTACACAGATACGCAGTATTTT
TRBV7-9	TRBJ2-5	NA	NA	CASSLVPSPGETQYF	TGTGCCAGCAGCTTAGTACCCTCCCCAGGGGAGACCCAGTACTTC
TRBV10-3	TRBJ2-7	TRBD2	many	CAISRTSGGPYEQYF	TGTGCCATCAGCCGGACTAGCGGGGGGCCCTACGAGCAGTACTTC
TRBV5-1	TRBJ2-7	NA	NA	CASSGAGEQYF	TGCGCCAGCAGTGGGGCGGGCGAGCAGTACTTC
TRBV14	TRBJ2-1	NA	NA	CASSQARAGQFF	TGTGCCAGCAGCCAAGCTAGAGCGGGGCAGTTCTTC
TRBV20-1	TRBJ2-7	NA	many	CSARAGTYEQYF	TGCAGTGCTAGAGCAGGTACCTACGAGCAGTACTTC
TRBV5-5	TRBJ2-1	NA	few	CASSEINNEQFF	TGTGCCAGCAGCGAAATTAACAATGAGCAGTTCTTC
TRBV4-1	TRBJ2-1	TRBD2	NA	CASSPTRLAGEVNEQFF	TGCGCCAGCAGCCCCACACGACTAGCGGGAGAGGTGAATGAGCAGTTCTTC
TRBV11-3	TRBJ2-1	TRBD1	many	CASSSGQGTYNEQFF	TGTGCCAGCAGCTCGGGACAGGGGACCTACAATGAGCAGTTCTTC
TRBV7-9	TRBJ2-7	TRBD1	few	CASSQPETGYEQYF	TGTGCCAGCAGTCAGCCCGAGACAGGGTACGAGCAGTACTTC
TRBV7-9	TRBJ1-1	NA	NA	CASSPTRGLNTEAFF	TGTGCCAGCAGCCCGACTAGGGGCCTGAACACTGAAGCTTTCTTT
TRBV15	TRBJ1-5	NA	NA	CATSRGLGARDSNQPQHF	TGTGCCACCAGCAGAGGGCTCGGGGCCAGGGACAGCAATCAGCCCCAGCATTTT
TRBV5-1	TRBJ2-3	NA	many	CASSLVSGSTDTQYF	TGCGCCAGCAGCTTGGTGTCGGGTAGCACAGATACGCAGTATTTT
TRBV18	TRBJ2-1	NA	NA	CASSRAPLIASTYNEQFF	TGTGCCAGCTCACGAGCCCCCCTCATCGCTAGCACCTACAATGAGCAGTTCTTC
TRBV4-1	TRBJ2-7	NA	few	CASSQVRWPHYEQYF	TGCGCCAGCAGCCAAGTCCGTTGGCCCCACTACGAGCAGTACTTC
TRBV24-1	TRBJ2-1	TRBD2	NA	CATSDRDRTSRSEQFF	TGTGCCACCAGTGACAGAGACAGGACTAGCAGGAGTGAGCAGTTCTTC
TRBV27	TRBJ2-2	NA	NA	CASSLSKGGLELFF	TGTGCCAGCAGTTTATCGAAGGGGGGGCTGGAGCTGTTTTTT
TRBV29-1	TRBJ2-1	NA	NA	CSVDQEVSNEQFF	TGCAGCGTTGACCAAGAGGTTTCAAATGAGCAGTTCTTC
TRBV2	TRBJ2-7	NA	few	CASTPSWLVYEQYF	TGTGCCAGCACCCCGTCCTGGTTGGTGTACGAGCAGTACTTC
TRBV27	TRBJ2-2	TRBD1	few	CASSWDRGVLSTGELFF	TGTGCCAGCAGTTGGGACAGGGGTGTTTTAAGTACCGGGGAGCTGTTTTTT
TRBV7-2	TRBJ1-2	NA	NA	CASSLAEGGYTF	TGTGCCAGCAGCTTAGCGGAAGGAGGCTACACCTTC
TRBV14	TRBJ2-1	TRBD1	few	CASSQVPGGGWGNEQFF	TGTGCCAGCAGCCAAGTCCCAGGGGGCGGTTGGGGGAATGAGCAGTTCTTC
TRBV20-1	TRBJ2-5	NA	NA	CSARPPGTLQETQYF	TGCAGTGCCCGCCCCCCCGGGACACTACAAGAGACCCAGTACTTC
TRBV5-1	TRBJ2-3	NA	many	CASSLVPLPTDTQYF	TGCGCCAGCAGCTTGGTACCTCTACCCACAGATACGCAGTATTTT
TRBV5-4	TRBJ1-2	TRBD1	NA	CASSQTGRNGYTF	TGTGCCAGCAGCCAGACAGGGAGGAATGGCTACACCTTC
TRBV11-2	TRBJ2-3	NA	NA	CASSPLYTDTQYF	TGTGCCAGCAGCCCTCTCTACACAGATACGCAGTATTTT